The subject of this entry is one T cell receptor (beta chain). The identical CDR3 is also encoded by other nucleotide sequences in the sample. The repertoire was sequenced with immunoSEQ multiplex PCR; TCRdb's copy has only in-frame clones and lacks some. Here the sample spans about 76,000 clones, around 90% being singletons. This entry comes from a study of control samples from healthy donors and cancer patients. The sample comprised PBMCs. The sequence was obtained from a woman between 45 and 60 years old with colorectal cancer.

Here the CDR3 DNA reads TGTGCCACCAGTGATTCGGGAGGTTTGAACACTGAAGCTTTCTTT. Translation gives CATSDSGGLNTEAFF. The genes are TRBV24-1 and TRBJ1-1; D gene ambiguous. This CDR3 spans 15 amino acids. Between the trimmed V and J ends, which lost 2 bases and 0 bases, there was a span of 9 bases. CDR1 KGHDR and CDR2 SFDVKD come from the germline V gene.